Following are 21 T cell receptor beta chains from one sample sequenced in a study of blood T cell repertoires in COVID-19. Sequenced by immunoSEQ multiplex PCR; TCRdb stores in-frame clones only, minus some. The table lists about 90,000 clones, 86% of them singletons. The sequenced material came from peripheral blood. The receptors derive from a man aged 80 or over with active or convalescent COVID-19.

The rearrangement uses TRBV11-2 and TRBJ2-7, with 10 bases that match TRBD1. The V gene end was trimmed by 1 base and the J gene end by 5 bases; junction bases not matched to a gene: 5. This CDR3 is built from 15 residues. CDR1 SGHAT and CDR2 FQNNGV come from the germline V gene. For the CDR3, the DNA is TGTGCCAGCAGCTTAGTTGGGGGACAGGGGAACGAGCAGTACTTC. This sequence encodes CASSLVGGQGNEQYF.

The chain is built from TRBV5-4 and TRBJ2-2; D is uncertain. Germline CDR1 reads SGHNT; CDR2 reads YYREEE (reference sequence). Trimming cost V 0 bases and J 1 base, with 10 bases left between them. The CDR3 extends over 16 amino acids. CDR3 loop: CASSLVWSGNTGELFF. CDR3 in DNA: TGTGCCAGCAGCTTGGTCTGGTCCGGGAACACCGGGGAGCTGTTTTTT.

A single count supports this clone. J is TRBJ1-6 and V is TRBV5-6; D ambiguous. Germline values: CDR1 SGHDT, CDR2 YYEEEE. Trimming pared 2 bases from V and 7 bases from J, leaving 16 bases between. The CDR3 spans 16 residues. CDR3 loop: CASSFDRRIRNSPLHF. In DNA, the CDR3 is TGTGCCAGCAGCTTTGACCGCAGGATCCGGAATTCACCCCTCCACTTT.

The CDR3 loop is CASSLEWQGGINEQFF. CDR3 sequence (DNA): TGTGCCAGCAGCTTAGAATGGCAGGGAGGGATCAATGAGCAGTTCTTC. The V and J genes are TRBV7-9 and TRBJ2-1, with 7 nucleotides matching TRBD2. V dropped 1 base and J dropped 6; count of bases not matched to a gene: 9. In germline, CDR1 is SEHNR, CDR2 FQNEAQ (reference sequence). The CDR3 is 16 residues long.

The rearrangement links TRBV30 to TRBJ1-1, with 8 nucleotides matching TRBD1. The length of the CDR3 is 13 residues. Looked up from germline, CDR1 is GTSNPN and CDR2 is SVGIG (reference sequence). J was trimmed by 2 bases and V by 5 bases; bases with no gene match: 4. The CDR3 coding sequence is TGTGCCTGGTCAGGACAGGGTAACACTGAAGCTTTCTTT. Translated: CAWSGQGNTEAFF. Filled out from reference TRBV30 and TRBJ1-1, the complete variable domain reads SQTIHQWPATLVQPVGSPLSLECTVEGTSNPNLYWYRQAAGRGLQLLFYSVGIGQISSEVPQNLSASRPQDRQFILSSKKLLLSDSGFYLCAWSGQGNTEAFFGQGTRLTVV.

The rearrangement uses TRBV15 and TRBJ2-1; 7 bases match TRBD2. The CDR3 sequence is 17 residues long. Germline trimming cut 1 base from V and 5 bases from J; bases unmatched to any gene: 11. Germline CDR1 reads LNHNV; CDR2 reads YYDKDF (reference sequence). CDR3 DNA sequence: TGTGCCACCAGCAGAGCCCCCCCGGGCGGGAGAAACAATGAGCAGTTCTTC. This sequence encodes CATSRAPPGGRNNEQFF.

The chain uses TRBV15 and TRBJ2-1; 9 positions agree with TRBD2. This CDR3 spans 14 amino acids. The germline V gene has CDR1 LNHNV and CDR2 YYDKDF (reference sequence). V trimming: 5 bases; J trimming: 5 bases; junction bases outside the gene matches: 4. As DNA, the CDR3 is TGTGCCACCAGCGCTAGCGGGAAACACAATGAGCAGTTCTTC. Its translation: CATSASGKHNEQFF.

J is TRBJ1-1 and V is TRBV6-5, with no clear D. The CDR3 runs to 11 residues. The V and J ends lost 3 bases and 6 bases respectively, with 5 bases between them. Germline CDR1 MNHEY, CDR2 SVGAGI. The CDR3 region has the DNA TGTGCCAGCAGTTATCCCGCTGAAGCTTTCTTT. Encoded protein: CASSYPAEAFF.

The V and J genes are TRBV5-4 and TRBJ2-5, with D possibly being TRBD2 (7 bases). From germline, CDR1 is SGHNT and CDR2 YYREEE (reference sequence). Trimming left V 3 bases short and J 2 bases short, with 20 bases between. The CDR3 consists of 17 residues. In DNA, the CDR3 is TGTGCCAGCAGCTCCCCGCTTGGGGGGGCTTGGCAAGAGACCCAGTACTTC. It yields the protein CASSSPLGGAWQETQYF.

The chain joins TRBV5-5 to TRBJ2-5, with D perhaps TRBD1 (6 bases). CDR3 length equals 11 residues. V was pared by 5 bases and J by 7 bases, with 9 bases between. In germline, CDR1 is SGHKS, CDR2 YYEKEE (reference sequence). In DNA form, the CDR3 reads TGTGCCAGCAGTTTACAGGGGACCCAGTACTTC. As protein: CASSLQGTQYF.

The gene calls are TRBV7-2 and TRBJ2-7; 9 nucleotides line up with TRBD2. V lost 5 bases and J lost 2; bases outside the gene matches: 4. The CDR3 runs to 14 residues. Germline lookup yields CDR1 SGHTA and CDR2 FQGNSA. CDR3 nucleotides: TGTGCCAGCAGCAAGACTAGCGGTCCCTACGAGCAGTACTTC. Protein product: CASSKTSGPYEQYF.

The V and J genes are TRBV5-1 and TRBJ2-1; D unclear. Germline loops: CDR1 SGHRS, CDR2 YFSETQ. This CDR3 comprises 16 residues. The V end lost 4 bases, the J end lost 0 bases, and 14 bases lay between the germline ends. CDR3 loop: CASSALSTGSYNEQFF. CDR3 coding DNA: TGCGCCAGCAGCGCCCTCTCGACGGGCTCCTACAATGAGCAGTTCTTC.

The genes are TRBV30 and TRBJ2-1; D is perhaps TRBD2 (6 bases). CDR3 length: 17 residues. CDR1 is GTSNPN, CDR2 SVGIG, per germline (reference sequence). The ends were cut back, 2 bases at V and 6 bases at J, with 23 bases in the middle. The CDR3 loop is CAWSRGYAGTPGNEQFF. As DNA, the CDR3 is TGTGCCTGGAGTAGAGGGTATGCGGGAACCCCCGGCAATGAGCAGTTCTTC. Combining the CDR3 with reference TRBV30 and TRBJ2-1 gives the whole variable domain SQTIHQWPATLVQPVGSPLSLECTVEGTSNPNLYWYRQAAGRGLQLLFYSVGIGQISSEVPQNLSASRPQDRQFILSSKKLLLSDSGFYLCAWSRGYAGTPGNEQFFGPGTRLTVL.

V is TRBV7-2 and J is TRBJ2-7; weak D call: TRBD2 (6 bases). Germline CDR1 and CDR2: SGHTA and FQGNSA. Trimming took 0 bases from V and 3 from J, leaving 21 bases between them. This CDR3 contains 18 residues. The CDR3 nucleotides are TGTGCCAGCAGCTTAGCCCAAAGTTGGGGAGGAAGAAACTACGAGCAGTACTTC. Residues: CASSLAQSWGGRNYEQYF.

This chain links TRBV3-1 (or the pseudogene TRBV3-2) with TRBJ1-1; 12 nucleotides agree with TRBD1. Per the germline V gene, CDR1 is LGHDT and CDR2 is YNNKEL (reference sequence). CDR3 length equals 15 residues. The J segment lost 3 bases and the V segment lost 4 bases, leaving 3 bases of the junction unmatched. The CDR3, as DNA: TGTGCCAGCAGCCTACGGGACAGGGGGCACACTGAAGCTTTCTTT. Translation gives CASSLRDRGHTEAFF.

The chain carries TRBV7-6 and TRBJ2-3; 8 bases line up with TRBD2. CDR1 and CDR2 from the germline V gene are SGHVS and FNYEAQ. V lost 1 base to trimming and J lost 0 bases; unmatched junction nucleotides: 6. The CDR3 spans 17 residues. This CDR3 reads CASSLGIAGRSTDTQYF. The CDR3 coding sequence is TGTGCCAGCAGCTTAGGTATAGCGGGGCGAAGCACAGATACGCAGTATTTT.

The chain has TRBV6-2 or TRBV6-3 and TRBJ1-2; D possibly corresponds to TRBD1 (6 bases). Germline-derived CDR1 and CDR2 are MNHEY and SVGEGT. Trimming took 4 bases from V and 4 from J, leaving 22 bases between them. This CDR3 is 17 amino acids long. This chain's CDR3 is CASSSLLATTGPYGYTF. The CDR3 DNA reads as TGTGCCAGCAGTTCCCTCCTCGCAACGACAGGCCCCTATGGCTACACCTTC.

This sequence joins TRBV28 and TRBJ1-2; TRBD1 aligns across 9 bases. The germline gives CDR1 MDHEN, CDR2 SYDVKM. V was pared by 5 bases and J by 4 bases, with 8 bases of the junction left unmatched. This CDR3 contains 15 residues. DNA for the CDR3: TGTGCCAGCAGTACCGGGACAGGGAACGGCTATGGCTACACCTTC. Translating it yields CASSTGTGNGYGYTF.

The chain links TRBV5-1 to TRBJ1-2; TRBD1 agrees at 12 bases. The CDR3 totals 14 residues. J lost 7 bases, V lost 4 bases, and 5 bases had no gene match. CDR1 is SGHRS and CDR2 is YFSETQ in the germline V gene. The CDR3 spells CASSTGQGAGGYTF. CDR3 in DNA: TGCGCCAGCAGCACGGGACAGGGGGCTGGTGGCTACACCTTC.

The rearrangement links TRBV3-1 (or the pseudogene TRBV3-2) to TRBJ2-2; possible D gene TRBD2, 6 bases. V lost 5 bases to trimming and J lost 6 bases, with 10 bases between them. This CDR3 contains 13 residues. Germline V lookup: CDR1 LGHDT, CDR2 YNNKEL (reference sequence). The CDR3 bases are TGTGCCAGCAGCGAGACGGGGGCCGGGGAGCTGTTTTTT. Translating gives CASSETGAGELFF.

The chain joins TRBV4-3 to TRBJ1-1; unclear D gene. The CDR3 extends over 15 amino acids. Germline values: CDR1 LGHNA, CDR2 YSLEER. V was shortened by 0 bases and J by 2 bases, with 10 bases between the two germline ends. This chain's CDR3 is CASSQELRHNTEAFF. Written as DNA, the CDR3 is TGCGCCAGCAGCCAAGAGTTAAGACATAACACTGAAGCTTTCTTT.